This entry lists 18 T cell receptor beta chains sequenced from one sample in a study of early T cells in non-severe SARS-CoV-2 infection. One entry per CDR3 protein, called by TCRdb with MiXCR from the 5' RACE reads. The sample records about 80,000 distinct CDR3 sequences, around 9.9% being singletons. Sequenced: whole blood. Receptors originate from an adult who was a healthcare worker with PCR-confirmed SARS-CoV-2 infection or an uninfected control (not recorded which).

The rearrangement links TRBV9 to TRBJ2-7; D is unclear. V was clipped by 6 bases and J by 2 bases, with 24 bases between them. The CDR3 has 17 residues. Per germline, CDR1 SGDLS and CDR2 YYNGEE. The CDR3 sequence is CASTEPSGAAITYEQYF. For the CDR3, the DNA is TGTGCCAGCACAGAGCCATCCGGTGCAGCGATCACCTACGAGCAGTACTTC.

This clonotype was found a few times. This chain connects TRBV1 to TRBJ2-7; the D call TRBD1 from the table was never checked on the DNA. TRBV1 is a pseudogene. This CDR3 region has 15 residues. This chain's CDR3 is CTSSRGTPGFYEQYF. The CDR3 bases are TGCACCAGCAGCCGCGGGACGCCGGGCTTCTACGAGCAGTACTTC.

The V and J genes are TRBV28 and TRBJ2-7; 8 nucleotides agree with TRBD1. The CDR3 has 15 residues. Germline lookup yields CDR1 MDHEN and CDR2 SYDVKM. J was trimmed by 7 bases and V by 6 bases; bases with no gene match: 14. Here the CDR3 DNA reads TGTGCCAGCAGGCCGTCCAGGGGGCCCTCCGGGGAGCAGTACTTC. This translates into CASRPSRGPSGEQYF.

DNA for the CDR3: TGTGCCAGCAGCTTGGTTTTACAGACGAACACCGGGGAGCTGTTTTTT. Its protein is CASSLVLQTNTGELFF. This rearrangement joins TRBV5-4 to TRBJ2-2; unclear D gene. Between the trimmed V and J ends, which lost 0 bases and 0 bases, there was a span of 9 bases. This CDR3 contains 16 residues. Germline CDR1 and CDR2: SGHNT and YYREEE (reference sequence).

This clonotype was seen at least ten times. CDR3 nucleotide sequence: TGTGCCAGCAGACCGGAGGGACAGGGAAAAGCCTATGGCTACACCTTC. This encodes CASRPEGQGKAYGYTF. The V and J genes are TRBV28 and TRBJ1-2, with 9 bases that match TRBD1. CDR3 size: 16 residues. The J segment lost 4 bases and the V segment lost 6 bases, leaving 12 bases of the junction unmatched. The germline V gene encodes CDR1 MDHEN and CDR2 SYDVKM.

This clonotype was counted ten times or more. The chain carries TRBV7-9 and TRBJ2-1, with TRBD2 matching over 14 bases. Germline CDR1 and CDR2: SEHNR and FQNEAQ (reference sequence). The CDR3 loop spans 18 amino acids. Unmatched junction bases numbered 8, after V lost 2 bases and J lost 5 bases. CDR3 nucleotide sequence: TGTGCCAGCAGCTTAAAGATTCGGACTAGCGGGAGGAACAATGAGCAGTTCTTC. Translating it yields CASSLKIRTSGRNNEQFF.

This clonotype was seen only a few times. V gene TRBV9 combines with J gene TRBJ2-2, with 7 bases aligning to TRBD1. Trimming at V came to 1 base and at J to 4 bases, leaving 4 bases not matched to a gene. The CDR3 consists of 15 residues. Looked up from germline, CDR1 is SGDLS and CDR2 is YYNGEE. For the CDR3, the DNA is TGTGCCAGCAGCGTATGGGACAGACTCACCGGGGAGCTGTTTTTT. Its translation: CASSVWDRLTGELFF. Variable domain in full (rest from reference TRBV9 and TRBJ2-2): DSGVTQTPKHLITATGQRVTLRCSPRSGDLSVYWYQQSLDQGLQFLIQYYNGEERAKGNILERFSAQQFPDLHSELNLSSLELGDSALYFCASSVWDRLTGELFFGEGSRLTVL.

The genes are TRBV6-1 and TRBJ2-5, with D perhaps matching TRBD1 (5 bases). The CDR3 is 14 amino acids. Germline lookup yields CDR1 MNHNS and CDR2 SASEGT. Between the trimmed V and J ends, which lost 1 base and 5 bases, there was a span of 11 bases. In DNA, the CDR3 is TGTGCCAGCAGTGAAGACGTCCCAGGGGAGACCCAGTACTTC. It codes for CASSEDVPGETQYF.

This clonotype was picked up many times. In DNA form, the CDR3 reads TGCAGTGCTGCCGGGACTACATTCTACAATGAGCAGTTCTTC. It codes for CSAAGTTFYNEQFF. V and J are TRBV20-1 and TRBJ2-1; 7 bases line up with TRBD2. CDR1 and CDR2 from the germline V gene are DFQATT and SNEGSKA (reference sequence). The CDR3 extends over 14 amino acids. V gave up 5 bases and J gave up 3 bases; unmatched junction bases: 7.

This clonotype was seen only a few times. The chain recombines TRBV5-1 with TRBJ1-1; D not resolved. The CDR3 totals 12 residues. Germline loops: CDR1 SGHRS, CDR2 YFSETQ. V lost 4 bases and J lost 7, with 11 bases in between. CDR3: CASSTTSNEAFF. The CDR3 coding sequence is TGCGCCAGCAGCACTACTTCGAATGAAGCTTTCTTT.

This clonotype turned up a few times. J is TRBJ1-1 and V is TRBV20-1; 10 bases align to TRBD1. The V and J ends lost 3 bases and 4 bases, in that order; junction bases with no gene match: 11. The CDR3 is 16 residues long. The V gene's germline CDR1 is DFQATT and CDR2 SNEGSKA (reference sequence). CDR3 in amino acids: CSASSLGRTGGTEAFF. The CDR3 DNA follows: TGCAGTGCTAGCTCCCTTGGGAGGACAGGGGGCACTGAAGCTTTCTTT.

This clonotype was detected many times. V usage is TRBV4-1 and J usage is TRBJ2-3; TRBD2 matches at 11 bases. Germline CDR1 and CDR2: MGHRA and YSYEKL. With V trimmed by 6 bases and J by 6 bases, 11 bases remained unmatched. This CDR3 is built from 16 residues. The CDR3 loop reads CASRSRLAGNGDTQYF. CDR3 DNA: TGCGCCAGCAGGTCTCGACTAGCGGGAAATGGGGATACGCAGTATTTT.

This clonotype was counted many times. The J gene is TRBJ1-1, the V gene TRBV20-1; D remains ambiguous. Germline CDR1 is DFQATT and CDR2 is SNEGSKA (reference sequence). The CDR3 contains 12 residues. V shed 5 bases and J shed 4 bases, with 11 bases lying between them. The CDR3, as DNA: TGCAGTGCTCAGGACGGGATCACTGAAGCTTTCTTT. Residues: CSAQDGITEAFF.

The chain is built from TRBV2 and TRBJ2-5; 7 nucleotides line up with TRBD1. Germline V gives CDR1 SNHLY, CDR2 FYNNEI. CDR3 length equals 13 residues. V shed 7 bases, J shed 3 bases, and the junction held 5 bases outside the gene matches. Here the CDR3 reads CASKITGEETQYF. The CDR3 DNA follows: TGTGCCAGCAAAATAACAGGGGAAGAGACCCAGTACTTC. The whole variable domain, filled in from reference TRBV2 and TRBJ2-5, reads EPEVTQTPSHQVTQMGQEVILRCVPISNHLYFYWYRQILGQKVEFLVSFYNNEISEKSEIFDDQFSVERPDGSNFTLKIRSTKLEDSAMYFCASKITGEETQYFGPGTRLLVL.

CDR3 region: CAISDSVRVRGELFF. CDR3 DNA sequence: TGTGCCATCAGTGATAGTGTCCGGGTCCGAGGGGAGCTGTTTTTT. J is TRBJ2-2 and V is TRBV10-3; D gene ambiguous. The V end was cut by 3 bases, the J end by 8 bases, with 16 bases between. Germline V gene data show CDR1 as ENHRY and CDR2 as SYGVKD. There are 15 residues in the CDR3.

This clonotype was detected many times. The gene calls are TRBV20-1 and TRBJ1-6; TRBD1 is a possible D gene (5 bases). Germline values: CDR1 DFQATT, CDR2 SNEGSKA (reference sequence). The CDR3 is made up of 14 amino acids. Trimming stripped 5 bases from V and 0 bases from J, with 8 bases between. The CDR3 sequence: CSAHDSSYNSPLHF. As DNA, the CDR3 is TGCAGTGCTCACGACAGCTCCTATAATTCACCCCTCCACTTT.

The chain is built from TRBV3-1 and TRBJ1-2; 10 nucleotides match TRBD1. V gave up 4 bases and J gave up 5 bases; unmatched junction bases: 4. This CDR3 has 14 amino acids. Germline V gives CDR1 LGHDT, CDR2 YNNKEL (reference sequence). The CDR3, as DNA: TGTGCCAGCAGCCCGGGACAGGGGACATATGGCTACACCTTC. Its protein product is CASSPGQGTYGYTF.

This clonotype was seen at least ten times. This CDR3 is CASRSTGTGELFF. In DNA, the CDR3 is TGTGCCAGCAGGTCTACAGGGACCGGGGAGCTGTTTTTT. The chain couples TRBV11-3 to TRBJ2-2, with D possibly matching TRBD1 (6 bases). This CDR3 contains 13 residues. With 6 bases removed from V and 5 bases from J, the gap between germline ends came to 10 bases. Germline assignment: CDR1 SGHNT and CDR2 YENEEA. Variable domain in full (rest from reference TRBV11-3 and TRBJ2-2): EAGVVQSPRYKIIEKKQPVAFWCNPISGHNTLYWYLQNLGQGPELLIRYENEEAVDDSQLPKDRFSAERLKGVDSTLKIQPAELGDSAVYLCASRSTGTGELFFGEGSRLTVL.